Below, 30 T cell receptor beta chains from the same sample are listed, as sequenced in a study of blood T cells in healthy people across ages (dated by TCRdb to about 2015). The library was built by means of 5' RACE. Sequencing used an Illumina HiSeq 2500. A second PCR of roughly 7 to 11 cycles was performed with a sample-barcoded 5' primer and a J-beta primer mix. TCRdb's own reprocessing of the public reads used fastp at Q25 and MiXCR and kept productive beta chains. Identical CDR3 proteins give one entry, which carries the most common genes and DNA. The sample includes about 1.5 million distinct CDR3 sequences, with about 45% observed a single time. The ten biggest clones cover about 3.8% of the sample. The specimen was blood. These receptors came from a woman between 18 and 29 years old in good health.

About this clonotype itself: A much bigger clone sits one base away, suggesting this may be a read error. The CDR3 reads CSAWTAYQETQYF. The CDR3, as DNA: TGCAGCGCTTGGACAGCGTACCAAGAGACCCAGTACTTC. The gene calls are TRBV29-1 and TRBJ2-5; a weak D match, TRBD1 (6 bases). The CDR3 totals 13 residues. Germline V gives CDR1 SQVTM, CDR2 ANQGSEA. V shed 7 bases and J shed 0 bases, with 12 bases lying between them.

This chain uses TRBV12-3 or TRBV12-4 with TRBJ2-7; tentatively, D is TRBD1 or TRBD2 (5 bases each). V was shortened by 7 bases and J by 0 bases, with 10 bases between the two germline ends. This CDR3 region has 13 residues. The CDR3 region has the DNA TGTGCCAGCAACCGGGACCCCTCCTACGAGCAGTACTTC. Protein: CASNRDPSYEQYF.

V gene TRBV12-3 or TRBV12-4 combines with J gene TRBJ2-7, with D possibly matching TRBD1 (6 bases). The CDR3 contains 13 residues. Trimming left V 5 bases short and J 7 bases short, with 15 bases between. For the CDR3, the DNA is TGTGCCAGCAGTGGGGCTCAGGGGCTTGAGCAGTACTTC. Protein product: CASSGAQGLEQYF.

The chain employs TRBV2 and TRBJ1-5, with D uncertain. The CDR3 runs to 14 residues. Germline V gene lookup returns CDR1 SNHLY and CDR2 FYNNEI. The V and J ends lost 6 bases and 2 bases respectively, with 11 bases between them. The CDR3: CASSPVLGNQPQHF. DNA of the CDR3: TGTGCCAGCAGCCCAGTCTTAGGCAATCAGCCCCAGCATTTT.

This chain joins TRBV18 and TRBJ1-1, with D uncertain. Germline values: CDR1 KGHSH, CDR2 LQKENI. The CDR3 is made up of 12 amino acids. Between the trimmed V and J ends, which lost 0 bases and 9 bases, there was a span of 8 bases. CDR3 bases: TGTGCCAGCTCACCACCGGTAGGGCAAGCTTTCTTT. Protein sequence: CASSPPVGQAFF.

V gene TRBV7-9 combines with J gene TRBJ1-1, with 10 nucleotides matching TRBD1. J lost 7 bases, V lost 4 bases, and 6 bases had no gene match. Germline CDR1 is SEHNR and CDR2 is FQNEAQ (reference sequence). The CDR3 totals 14 residues. The DNA for the CDR3 is TGTGCCAGCAGCTACGACAGGGGGCGTATTGAAGCTTTCTTT. This codes for CASSYDRGRIEAFF.

This clonotype was recorded a few times. J is TRBJ2-7 and V is TRBV10-1; the D is unclear. The CDR3 consists of 12 residues. Trimming left V 0 bases short and J 6 bases short, with 6 bases between. Germline V CDR1 and CDR2: WNHNN, SYGVQD (reference sequence). The CDR3 DNA sequence: TGCGCCAGCAGTGAGTCGAACGGCGAGCAGTACTTC. Residues: CASSESNGEQYF.

The chain has TRBV2 and TRBJ2-1; tentative D call: TRBD1 (6 bases). The CDR3 has 15 residues. Per germline, CDR1 SNHLY and CDR2 FYNNEI. V was cut by 2 bases and J by 2 bases, with 10 bases left in between. CDR3 nucleotide sequence: TGTGCCAGCAGTGAATTCTCAGGGGCCTACAATGAGCAGTTCTTC. Protein sequence: CASSEFSGAYNEQFF.

The chain employs TRBV7-6 and TRBJ2-1; 9 bases line up with TRBD2. The last part of the DNA fits TRBJ2-7 better; the J call may be wrong. CDR3 size: 17 residues. Germline assignment: CDR1 SGHVS and CDR2 FNYEAQ. The CDR3 nucleotides are TGTGCCAGCAGCTTAGGGGCCGGGACTAGCAGCTACAATGAGCAGTACTTC. Encoded protein: CASSLGAGTSSYNEQYF.

As concerns this clonotype: A junction boundary mismatches the germline segment, possibly from a read error. The chain uses TRBV4-3 and TRBJ1-1; D is ambiguous. Per germline, CDR1 LGHNA and CDR2 YSLEER. The CDR3 covers 14 residues. The CDR3: CASNQAALNTEAFF. The CDR3 DNA is TGCGCCAGCAACCAAGCGGCGCTGAACACTGAAGCTTTCTTT.

The genes are TRBV7-2 and TRBJ2-1, with 11 bases matching TRBD2. With the DNA end fitting TRBJ2-7 better, the J assignment may be wrong. CDR1 and CDR2 (germline): SGHTA, FQGNSA. The CDR3 totals 16 residues. CDR3 amino acids: CASSLESGLAEVEQYF. In DNA form, the CDR3 reads TGTGCCAGCAGCTTAGAGTCGGGACTAGCGGAGGTAGAGCAGTACTTC.

The chain joins TRBV20-1 to TRBJ2-1; a possible D gene is TRBD2 (6 bases). With 3 bases removed from V and 2 bases from J, the gap between germline ends came to 20 bases. Germline V lookup: CDR1 DFQATT, CDR2 SNEGSKA (reference sequence). The CDR3 contains 17 residues. The CDR3 DNA reads TGCAGTGCTAGCTCGGGAGCCCGAAGGAGCCCCTACAATGAGCAGTTCTTC. Translated, it gives CSASSGARRSPYNEQFF.

In its sample, this clonotype was seen a few times. The chain couples TRBV5-4 to TRBJ2-7, with 10 positions matching TRBD1. The CDR3 length is 15 residues. The V gene's germline CDR1 is SGHNT and CDR2 YYREEE (reference sequence). V lost 4 bases to trimming and J lost 3 bases; unmatched junction nucleotides: 7. CDR3 sequence (DNA): TGTGCCAGCAGCGAGTGGACAGGGGGGGTCTACGAGCAGTACTTC. It translates to CASSEWTGGVYEQYF. The full variable domain, its missing parts supplied by reference TRBV5-4 and TRBJ2-7, is ETGVTQSPTHLIKTRGQQVTLRCSSQSGHNTVSWYQQALGQGPQFIFQYYREEENGRGNFPPRFSGLQFPNYSSELNVNALELDDSALYLCASSEWTGGVYEQYFGPGTRLTVT.

V usage is TRBV7-9 and J usage is TRBJ1-1, with TRBD1 matching over 7 bases. The CDR3 is 17 residues long. V lost 5 bases, J lost 6 bases, and 18 bases stayed unmatched. CDR1 is SEHNR and CDR2 is FQNEAQ in the germline V gene (reference sequence). CDR3 nucleotide sequence: TGTGCCAGCAGCCCGGGACAGTCTCTCTATTCGGGAGCTGAAGCTTTCTTT. Translated: CASSPGQSLYSGAEAFF.

This clonotype was seen a few times. The chain recombines TRBV20-1 with TRBJ2-4; TRBD2 might be the D (5 bases). The germline gives CDR1 DFQATT, CDR2 SNEGSKA (reference sequence). This CDR3 comprises 12 residues. The V end lost 6 bases, the J end lost 8 bases, and 14 bases lay between the germline ends. CDR3 protein: CSANGLSDIQYF. For the CDR3, the DNA is TGCAGTGCCAACGGACTGAGCGACATTCAGTACTTC.

This clonotype was found a few times. This chain links TRBV12-3 or TRBV12-4 with TRBJ1-5; 9 bases align to TRBD1. The CDR3 runs to 15 residues. V shed 5 bases and J 3 bases; nucleotides not matched to a gene: 5. The CDR3, as DNA: TGTGCCAGCAGTCTGGGGGACAGGGACAATCAGCCCCAGCATTTT. This gives the protein CASSLGDRDNQPQHF.

This clonotype was detected a few times. This chain links TRBV10-3 with TRBJ1-5, with 9 bases lining up with TRBD1. Germline V gives CDR1 ENHRY, CDR2 SYGVKD. Trimming cost V 10 bases and J 6 bases; bases outside gene matches: 7. The CDR3 sequence is 13 residues long. CDR3 sequence (DNA): TGTGCCACTAGGACAGGGGAGGGTCAGCCCCAGCATTTT. It encodes CATRTGEGQPQHF.

The rearrangement links TRBV6-6 to TRBJ2-3, with 8 bases matching TRBD2. The germline gives CDR1 MNHNY, CDR2 SVGAGI (reference sequence). The CDR3 spans 14 residues. V shed 6 bases, J shed 2 bases, and the junction held 4 bases outside the gene matches. CDR3 sequence (DNA): TGTGCCAGCAGACTAGCGGCCAACACAGATACGCAGTATTTT. Translation gives CASRLAANTDTQYF.

The rearrangement links TRBV15 to TRBJ2-3; a weak D match, TRBD2 (5 bases). The V gene lost 3 bases and the J gene lost 5 bases, with 12 bases spanning the gap. In germline, CDR1 is LNHNV, CDR2 YYDKDF (reference sequence). CDR3 length: 14 amino acids. CDR3 in DNA: TGTGCCACCAGCAGTCCGCGCCGGGGAGATACGCAGTATTTT. Protein product: CATSSPRRGDTQYF.

The genes are TRBV2 and TRBJ2-7, with 11 bases fitting TRBD2. The V gene's germline CDR1 is SNHLY and CDR2 FYNNEI. The J segment lost 7 bases and the V segment lost 9 bases, leaving 14 bases of the junction unmatched. The CDR3 is 15 amino acids. CDR3 loop: CARQTSGDSYNEQYF. In DNA form, the CDR3 reads TGTGCCAGACAGACTAGCGGGGACTCCTACAATGAGCAGTACTTC. Full variable domain (outside the CDR3, taken from reference TRBV2 and TRBJ2-7): EPEVTQTPSHQVTQMGQEVILRCVPISNHLYFYWYRQILGQKVEFLVSFYNNEISEKSEIFDDQFSVERPDGSNFTLKIRSTKLEDSAMYFCARQTSGDSYNEQYFGPGTRLTVT.

Many counts were recorded for this clonotype. This chain joins TRBV10-3 and TRBJ2-5; TRBD1 matches at 7 bases. The V gene's germline CDR1 is ENHRY and CDR2 SYGVKD. J lost 3 bases, V lost 3 bases, and 4 bases had no gene match. The CDR3 has 14 amino acids. The CDR3: CAISEEGAEETQYF. DNA for the CDR3: TGTGCCATCAGTGAAGAGGGGGCGGAAGAGACCCAGTACTTC.

The V and J genes are TRBV28 and TRBJ2-1; TRBD1 agrees at 9 bases. CDR1 is MDHEN, CDR2 SYDVKM, per germline. V dropped 6 bases and J dropped 10; count of bases not matched to a gene: 4. The CDR3 has 12 amino acids. The CDR3 nucleotides are TGTGCCAGCAGGTTGGGGACAGGGGAGCAGTTCTTC. This sequence encodes CASRLGTGEQFF.

The chain combines TRBV12-3 or TRBV12-4 with TRBJ2-1, with no clear D. The CDR3 length is 13 residues. V was pared by 3 bases and J by 6 bases, with 9 bases between. The CDR3 reads CASSFRLPNEQFF. For the CDR3, the DNA is TGTGCCAGCAGTTTTCGGCTACCCAATGAGCAGTTCTTC.

The V gene is TRBV7-2, the J gene TRBJ1-2; no firm D call. Trimming pared 8 bases from V and 4 bases from J, leaving 17 bases between. The germline V gene has CDR1 SGHTA and CDR2 FQGNSA. CDR3 length: 14 amino acids. CDR3 DNA sequence: TGTGCCAGCCCTGCGTACAGCAAACTCTATGGCTACACCTTC. The encoded protein is CASPAYSKLYGYTF.

In its sample, this clonotype was seen many times. The gene calls are TRBV7-9 and TRBJ2-3; unclear D gene. Germline-derived CDR1 and CDR2 are SEHNR and FQNEAQ (reference sequence). The V end lost 5 bases, the J end lost 0 bases, and 9 bases lay between the germline ends. The CDR3 is 14 amino acids. In nucleotides, the CDR3 is TGTGCCAGCAGCCCCACGACGAGCACAGATACGCAGTATTTT. As protein: CASSPTTSTDTQYF. Combining the CDR3 with reference TRBV7-9 and TRBJ2-3 gives the whole variable domain DTGVSQNPRHKITKRGQNVTFRCDPISEHNRLYWYRQTLGQGPEFLTYFQNEAQLEKSRLLSDRFSAERPKGSFSTLEIQRTEQGDSAMYLCASSPTTSTDTQYFGPGTRLTVL.

The CDR3 protein is CASSSPGGVEEAFF. The CDR3 DNA sequence: TGTGCCAGCAGCTCACCCGGGGGAGTGGAGGAAGCTTTCTTT. The chain joins TRBV7-2 to TRBJ1-1, with D maybe TRBD1 (5 bases). The V and J ends lost 4 bases and 8 bases respectively, with 17 bases between them. CDR1 SGHTA and CDR2 FQGNSA come from the germline V gene. The CDR3 contains 14 residues.

The chain links TRBV28 to TRBJ2-7; D remains unclear. The CDR3 totals 18 residues. V lost 4 bases and J lost 4, with 26 bases in between. Germline V CDR1 and CDR2: MDHEN, SYDVKM. CDR3 DNA sequence: TGTGCCAGCAGTTACCCCCGAGTCAACCCAGGCGGAAAATACGAGCAGTACTTC. Protein sequence: CASSYPRVNPGGKYEQYF.

The chain links TRBV19 to TRBJ1-6; D is uncertain. Germline V gene lookup returns CDR1 LNHDA and CDR2 SQIVND (reference sequence). The CDR3 loop spans 16 amino acids. V dropped 5 bases and J dropped 2 bases, with 13 bases sitting between them. DNA for the CDR3: TGTGCCAGTAGTCGAACGGCAACGGCCTATAATTCACCCCTCCACTTT. Its translation: CASSRTATAYNSPLHF.

The chain has TRBV13 and TRBJ2-5; TRBD2 aligns across 7 bases. Per germline, CDR1 PRHDT and CDR2 FYEKMQ (reference sequence). V lost 5 bases and J lost 3; bases outside the gene matches: 6. CDR3 length: 14 residues. CDR3 coding DNA: TGTGCCAGCAGCGCTGGGACTACCGAAGAGACCCAGTACTTC. Amino acid sequence: CASSAGTTEETQYF.

The V gene is TRBV20-1, the J gene TRBJ2-7; maybe TRBD2 (5 bases). V was pared by 4 bases and J by 5 bases, with 12 bases between. Germline V gene sequence: CDR1 DFQATT, CDR2 SNEGSKA (reference sequence). This CDR3 has 12 residues. The DNA of the CDR3 is TGCAGTGCTAAACTAGTTAGCCACGAGCAGTACTTC. As protein: CSAKLVSHEQYF.